The next 24 T cell receptor beta chains were all read from a single sample in a study of T cell repertoires in cytomegalovirus infection. TCRdb used MiXCR to reprocess the reads, holding one entry per CDR3 protein. The sample yields around 770,000 distinct CDR3 sequences, about 28% seen once. Antigen specificity for these receptors is unknown. The sample here was cultured CD8+ T cells from PBMCs, taken from culture after CMV antigen stimulation. Receptor source: a human donor in good health (CMV status not recorded). Some clones in this sample may be carry-over from other donors' samples.

This rearrangement joins TRBV24-1 to TRBJ2-1; D ambiguous. V was trimmed by 3 bases and J by 5 bases, leaving 10 bases between them. Germline-derived CDR1 and CDR2 are KGHDR and SFDVKD. There are 14 residues in the CDR3. The CDR3 nucleotides read TGTGCCACCAGTGATCCCGGCACTGACAATGAGCAGTTCTTC. It specifies CATSDPGTDNEQFF.

On this clonotype: A clone one base away is much larger, so this may be a read error. V gene TRBV5-1 combines with J gene TRBJ1-1; perhaps TRBD1 as D (6 bases). CDR3 length equals 16 residues. Germline V gene data show CDR1 as SGHRS and CDR2 as YFSETQ. CDR3 residues: CPSSLHITGPNTEAFF. In nucleotides, the CDR3 is TGCCCCAGCAGCTTACATATTACAGGGCCGAACACTGAAGCTTTCTTT.

The gene calls are TRBV6-2 or TRBV6-3 and TRBJ2-7, with no clear D. Germline V CDR1 and CDR2: MNHEY, SVGEGT. CDR3 length: 14 amino acids. The ends were cut back, 3 bases at V and 0 bases at J, with 9 bases in the middle. DNA for the CDR3: TGTGCCAGCAGTTATGGTGAGACCTCCTACGAGCAGTACTTC. Its translation is CASSYGETSYEQYF.

This clonotype was counted between two and nine times. The CDR3 DNA sequence: TGCGCCAGCAGCCAAGAGTGGCGGGGGGGCTTACAAGAGACCCAGTACTTC. Amino acid sequence: CASSQEWRGGLQETQYF. The chain links TRBV4-3 to TRBJ2-5, with TRBD2 matching over 9 bases. Germline V CDR1 and CDR2: LGHNA, YSLEER. The junction had 7 bases not matched to a gene; V was cut back by 0 bases and J by 2 bases. The CDR3 extends over 17 amino acids.

The table lists this clonotype with many counts. The V and J genes are TRBV6-1 and TRBJ1-1; no clear D gene. The CDR3 is 14 amino acids. The V gene lost 6 bases and the J gene lost 10 bases, with 21 bases spanning the gap. Germline lookup yields CDR1 MNHNS and CDR2 SASEGT. This CDR3 reads CASSHLPDGFGAFF. The CDR3 DNA sequence: TGTGCCAGCAGCCACCTGCCGGATGGTTTTGGAGCTTTCTTT.

On this clonotype itself: One base away lies a much larger clone, so this may be a sequencing read error. The CDR3 end shows no conserved phenylalanine or tryptophan, and so a read error is likely. The V and J genes are TRBV7-2 and TRBJ2-1; unclear D gene. The CDR3 contains 14 residues. Trimming removed 4 bases at V and 8 bases at J, with 15 bases between. In germline, CDR1 is SGHTA, CDR2 FQGNSA. Written as DNA, the CDR3 is TGTGCCAGCAGCTGGGCCGGACCGGGCCATGAGCAGTTCCTC. Its protein is CASSWAGPGHEQFL.

This clonotype was seen once. This chain uses TRBV6-7 with TRBJ2-1; D uncertain. TRBV6-7 is marked as an open reading frame, function uncertain. The CDR3 contains 13 residues. Trimming took 6 bases from V and 9 from J, leaving 15 bases between them. CDR3 bases: TGTGCCAGCAGCCGACCACTTAATGGTGAGCAGTTCTTC. This sequence encodes CASSRPLNGEQFF.

The V and J genes are TRBV5-8 and TRBJ1-5, with TRBD1 matching over 8 bases. V shed 4 bases, J shed 14 bases, and the junction held 14 bases outside the gene matches. The CDR3 has 14 amino acids. CDR1 and CDR2 (germline): SGHTS, YDEGEE. For the CDR3, the DNA is TGTGCCAGCAGCGAAAGACAGGGGCCAGTCTGGAAGCATTTT. It yields the protein CASSERQGPVWKHF.

This clonotype was counted at least ten times. The V gene is TRBV7-9, the J gene TRBJ2-3, with D perhaps given as TRBD1 or TRBD2 (5 bases each). Germline CDR1 is SEHNR and CDR2 is FQNEAQ (reference sequence). Between the trimmed V and J ends, which lost 10 bases and 7 bases, there was a span of 33 bases. The CDR3 extends over 18 amino acids. Here the CDR3 DNA reads TGTGCCACCAAACTACGAGAGGGGTTGGAAGAACCGCTCAATACGCAGTATTTT. Its translation: CATKLREGLEEPLNTQYF. Combining the CDR3 with reference TRBV7-9 and TRBJ2-3 gives the whole variable domain DTGVSQNPRHKITKRGQNVTFRCDPISEHNRLYWYRQTLGQGPEFLTYFQNEAQLEKSRLLSDRFSAERPKGSFSTLEIQRTEQGDSAMYLCATKLREGLEEPLNTQYFGPGTRLTVL.

This clonotype was seen repeatedly, ten times or more. V is TRBV7-8 and J is TRBJ2-5; 12 nucleotides align to TRBD1. J gave up 7 bases and V 0 bases, and 9 bases lay outside the gene matches. The CDR3 has 17 residues. The germline V gene has CDR1 SGHVS and CDR2 FQNEAQ. The CDR3 region is CASSLARPGQGAGTQYF. The CDR3 DNA reads TGTGCCAGCAGCTTAGCTAGACCGGGACAGGGGGCCGGGACCCAGTACTTC.

This clonotype was seen a handful of times. The gene calls are TRBV3-1 and TRBJ1-5; TRBD1 matches at 10 bases. Looked up from germline, CDR1 is LGHDT and CDR2 is YNNKEL (reference sequence). The CDR3 sequence is 16 residues long. V was clipped by 5 bases and J by 5 bases; unmatched bases: 9. This CDR3 reads CASSSQDRGLDQPQHF. The CDR3 DNA reads TGTGCCAGCAGCTCACAAGACAGGGGGCTAGATCAGCCCCAGCATTTT.

The chain employs TRBV18 and TRBJ1-1; D might be TRBD1 (6 bases). The CDR3 runs 15 residues. Between the trimmed V and J ends, which lost 0 bases and 1 base, there was a span of 9 bases. Germline V gene lookup returns CDR1 KGHSH and CDR2 LQKENI. The CDR3 sequence: CASSPPDRKNTEAFF. The CDR3, as DNA: TGTGCCAGCTCACCACCTGACAGGAAGAACACTGAAGCTTTCTTT.

This clonotype was seen a few times. The chain joins TRBV7-6 to TRBJ2-5; D ambiguous. The CDR3 is 16 residues long. The germline V and J ends were trimmed by 3 bases and 0 bases, with 14 bases remaining between them. CDR1 is SGHVS and CDR2 is FNYEAQ in the germline V gene. The CDR3: CASSFRPPQDQETQYF. In DNA, the CDR3 is TGTGCCAGCAGCTTCCGCCCCCCTCAGGACCAAGAGACCCAGTACTTC.

This chain connects TRBV27 to TRBJ1-6, with D perhaps matching TRBD1 (6 bases). CDR3 length: 16 residues. With 5 bases removed from V and 8 bases from J, the gap between germline ends came to 19 bases. Germline CDR1 and CDR2: MNHEY and SMNVEV (reference sequence). CDR3 protein: CASSIGTLGGYSPLHF. CDR3 DNA: TGTGCCAGCAGTATCGGGACACTGGGAGGGTATTCACCCCTCCACTTT.

This sequence joins TRBV14 and TRBJ1-2; no clear D. V gave up 1 base and J gave up 3 bases, with 12 bases separating them. The CDR3 has 15 residues. Germline V gene sequence: CDR1 SGHDN, CDR2 FVKESK. The CDR3 DNA follows: TGTGCCAGCAGCCAAGGTCAAGTGCGTTACTATGGCTACACCTTC. This codes for CASSQGQVRYYGYTF.

The rearrangement joins TRBV9 to TRBJ1-2, with unresolved D. Trimming shortened V by 0 bases and J by 4 bases, and 10 bases separated the two germline ends. Germline V gene lookup returns CDR1 SGDLS and CDR2 YYNGEE. The CDR3 loop spans 14 amino acids. The CDR3 region is CASSVAPESYGYTF. CDR3 coding DNA: TGTGCCAGCAGCGTAGCTCCAGAATCCTATGGCTACACCTTC.

This clonotype has just a few counts. The chain uses TRBV9 and TRBJ2-1; TRBD1 aligns across 8 bases. The CDR3 covers 14 residues. Germline loops: CDR1 SGDLS, CDR2 YYNGEE. The trim removed 1 base at V and 8 bases at J, leaving 5 bases unmatched. This CDR3 is CASSVMQGADEQFF. CDR3 DNA sequence: TGTGCCAGCAGCGTAATGCAGGGGGCCGATGAGCAGTTCTTC. Combining the CDR3 with reference TRBV9 and TRBJ2-1 gives the whole variable domain DSGVTQTPKHLITATGQRVTLRCSPRSGDLSVYWYQQSLDQGLQFLIQYYNGEERAKGNILERFSAQQFPDLHSELNLSSLELGDSALYFCASSVMQGADEQFFGPGTRLTVL.

This clonotype was observed a few times. This rearrangement joins TRBV6-2 or TRBV6-3 to TRBJ2-7; 7 bases are shared with TRBD1. The V and J ends lost 5 bases and 1 base, in that order; junction bases with no gene match: 5. The CDR3 is 14 amino acids. From germline, CDR1 is MNHEY and CDR2 SVGEGT. CDR3 coding DNA: TGTGCCAGCAGTCCCAGGGGGTTTTCCTACGAGCAGTACGTC. This codes for CASSPRGFSYEQYV.

This chain uses TRBV18 with TRBJ1-5, with 8 nucleotides matching TRBD1. The V gene's germline CDR1 is KGHSH and CDR2 LQKENI. The J segment lost 3 bases and the V segment lost 2 bases, leaving 9 bases of the junction unmatched. The CDR3 is made up of 17 amino acids. CDR3 sequence reads: CASSPGPLQGDNQPQHF. The CDR3 DNA is TGTGCCAGCTCACCAGGCCCCCTACAGGGGGACAATCAGCCCCAGCATTTT. The entire variable domain, with the rest obtained from reference TRBV18 and TRBJ1-5, is as follows: NAGVMQNPRHLVRRRGQEARLRCSPMKGHSHVYWYRQLPEEGLKFMVYLQKENIIDESGMPKERFSAEFPKEGPSILRIQQVVRGDSAAYFCASSPGPLQGDNQPQHFGDGTRLSIL.

The chain recombines TRBV27 with TRBJ2-7, with unresolved D. The germline V and J ends were trimmed by 6 bases and 2 bases, with 11 bases remaining between them. From germline, CDR1 is MNHEY and CDR2 SMNVEV (reference sequence). The CDR3 sequence is 13 residues long. CDR3 protein: CASRRTEAYEQYF. CDR3 nucleotides: TGTGCCAGCAGACGGACGGAAGCCTACGAGCAGTACTTC.

Ten or more counts support this clonotype. V is TRBV7-9 and J is TRBJ2-3, with TRBD1 matching over 9 bases. Germline lookup yields CDR1 SEHNR and CDR2 FQNEAQ (reference sequence). Unmatched junction bases numbered 6, after V lost 4 bases and J lost 4 bases. The CDR3 is 15 residues long. The CDR3, as DNA: TGTGCCAGCAGCTCACCGGGACAGGGATCAGATACGCAGTATTTT. It specifies CASSSPGQGSDTQYF.

The chain has TRBV12-3 or TRBV12-4 and TRBJ1-1; D is unresolved. This CDR3 contains 12 residues. Deletions cut 5 bases from V and 3 bases from J, with 7 bases between. The CDR3 nucleotides are TGTGCCAGCAGTCCTGATTACACTGAAGCTTTCTTT. The encoded protein is CASSPDYTEAFF.

The gene calls are TRBV27 and TRBJ1-1; possibly TRBD1 for D (5 bases). CDR1 is MNHEY and CDR2 is SMNVEV in the germline V gene (reference sequence). Trimming took 2 bases from V and 7 from J, leaving 20 bases between them. The CDR3 covers 16 residues. CDR3 in amino acids: CASSLRGGGGRHEAFF. CDR3 in DNA: TGTGCCAGCAGTTTAAGAGGTGGGGGGGGGAGACATGAAGCTTTCTTT.

J is TRBJ2-1 and V is TRBV12-5; D possibly uses TRBD1 or TRBD2 (5 bases each). Germline V gene lookup returns CDR1 LGHNT and CDR2 FRNRAP. With 5 bases removed from V and 4 bases from J, the gap between germline ends came to 9 bases. The CDR3 has 13 residues. The CDR3 coding sequence is TGTGCTAGTGGTACGGGGACGTACAATGAGCAGTTCTTC. Translated, it gives CASGTGTYNEQFF.